The following is a T cell receptor beta chain sequence with its context. This specimen belongs to a study of blood T cell repertoires in COVID-19. Across the study: From T cells, B-cell-depleted T cells, or PBMCs came the material, which was cDNA or gDNA.

The CDR3 loop spans 12 amino acids. Germline CDR1 MNHEY, CDR2 SVGAGI. J was trimmed by 16 bases and V by 6 bases; bases with no gene match: 9. Only in-frame clones appear in the TCRdb table, and some are missing; sequencing was by immunoSEQ multiplex PCR. The sample records around 100,000 clones, around 87% being singletons. The sample consisted of peripheral blood. The clonotype originates from an elderly woman with acute or convalescent COVID-19. The chain couples TRBV6-5 to TRBJ1-6, with 7 positions matching TRBD1. CDR3 region: CASSQPGQRLHF. DNA of the CDR3: TGTGCCAGCAGCCAACCGGGACAGAGACTCCACTTT.